This TCR beta chain was documented in a study of OX40 agonist ivuxolimab in advanced cancers. Assay used: immunoSEQ multiplex PCR; TCRdb lists only in-frame clones, some missing. The sample contains about 66,000 clones, more than 85% of which appear only once. This CDR3 is 14 amino acids long. CDR1 is SQVTM, CDR2 ANQGSEA, per germline. V trimming: 6 bases; J trimming: 2 bases; junction bases outside the gene matches: 3. The specimen comprised CD4+ or CD8+ T cells sorted from blood, sampled in a trial of the OX40 agonist ivuxolimab. The source is an adult with an advanced solid tumor such as melanoma, head and neck, liver or kidney cancer. V and J are TRBV29-1 and TRBJ2-1; 11 bases are shared with TRBD2. Written as DNA, the CDR3 is TGCAGCGTGGCACTAGCGGGGGCCTACAATGAGCAGTTCTTC. It yields the protein CSVALAGAYNEQFF.